Each of the 10 T cell receptor beta chains below was sequenced from the same sample in a study of T-cell reconstitution after alpha-beta-depleted transplantation in children. This sample's TCRbeta library carried unique molecular identifier barcodes. One entry per CDR3 protein results from TCRdb running MiXCR on the PCR reads. Of around 700,000 distinct CDR3 sequences in the sample, about 12% were seen once. The input for sequencing was PBMCs, taken before TCRalphabeta/CD19-depleted stem cell transplant. The receptors come from a girl aged 2 to 9 with congenital amegakaryocytic thrombocytopenia, due to receive a stem cell transplant.

This chain uses TRBV12-3 or TRBV12-4 with TRBJ2-7, with D possibly TRBD2 on 6 matching bases. With 6 bases removed from V and 5 bases from J, the gap between germline ends came to 23 bases. There are 16 residues in the CDR3. CDR3 DNA sequence: TGTGCCAGCAGACCCGGGAGATTGACCTCTTCCCACGAGCAGTACTTC. This sequence encodes CASRPGRLTSSHEQYF.

This clonotype occurred a few times. The chain recombines TRBV20-1 with TRBJ1-1; D unresolved. The V end lost 4 bases, the J end lost 1 base, and 13 bases lay between the germline ends. CDR3 length equals 14 residues. CDR1 is DFQATT and CDR2 is SNEGSKA in the germline V gene (reference sequence). The CDR3 spells CSAKGGVRNTEAFF. CDR3 sequence (DNA): TGCAGTGCTAAAGGTGGCGTCCGGAACACTGAAGCTTTCTTT.

The chain employs TRBV5-1 and TRBJ1-4, with D possibly being TRBD1 (6 bases). The CDR3 extends over 15 amino acids. Between the trimmed V and J ends, which lost 4 bases and 6 bases, there was a span of 16 bases. Germline V gene sequence: CDR1 SGHRS, CDR2 YFSETQ. CDR3 nucleotide sequence: TGCGCCAGCAGCCGAGAGAGGGGGAGGTATGAAAAACTGTTTTTT. Translated, it gives CASSRERGRYEKLFF.

This clonotype came up many times. This chain links TRBV27 with TRBJ2-7; D is perhaps TRBD1 (5 bases). Germline CDR1 reads MNHEY; CDR2 reads SMNVEV (reference sequence). V lost 4 bases, J lost 0 bases, and 19 bases lay in between. The CDR3 length is 17 residues. The CDR3 bases are TGTGCCAGCAGTTCGTCCTTGGACATTATGAGCTCCTACGAGCAGTACTTC. This codes for CASSSSLDIMSSYEQYF.

This chain links TRBV12-3 or TRBV12-4 with TRBJ2-3; D gene unclear. Trimming removed 6 bases from V and 3 bases from J, with 13 bases in between. This CDR3 spans 14 amino acids. CDR3 in DNA: TGTGCCAGCAGCCCAAGTCGGGTAACAGATACGCAGTATTTT. It encodes CASSPSRVTDTQYF.

This chain uses TRBV5-1 with TRBJ1-2, with D unresolved. V was shortened by 0 bases and J by 7 bases, with 13 bases between the two germline ends. CDR1 is SGHRS and CDR2 is YFSETQ in the germline V gene. The CDR3 consists of 14 residues. CDR3 coding DNA: TGCGCCAGCAGCTTGGATTTTACCATGGGTGGCTACACCTTC. Translated: CASSLDFTMGGYTF.

This clonotype was recorded many times. V and J are TRBV4-1 and TRBJ2-1; 9 nucleotides agree with TRBD1. Germline lookup yields CDR1 MGHRA and CDR2 YSYEKL. With V trimmed by 7 bases and J by 6 bases, 10 bases remained unmatched. The CDR3 extends over 15 amino acids. The CDR3 bases are TGCGCCAGCACGACTTTGGGACAGGGTGTCAATGAGCAGTTCTTC. The encoded protein is CASTTLGQGVNEQFF.

The CDR3 spells CASSQSTAPSGRLHEQFF. The CDR3 nucleotides are TGTGCCAGCAGCCAATCGACCGCCCCTAGCGGGAGGCTCCATGAGCAGTTCTTC. The V gene is TRBV11-2, the J gene TRBJ2-1, with 11 bases aligning to TRBD2. V shed 5 bases, J shed 8 bases, and the junction held 17 bases outside the gene matches. The V gene's germline CDR1 is SGHAT and CDR2 FQNNGV. There are 18 residues in the CDR3.

Worth noting for this clonotype: One junction end does not reproduce the germline sequence, and a read error may be involved. The rearrangement links TRBV5-1 to TRBJ1-3; D not certain. CDR1 is SGHRS, CDR2 YFSETQ, per germline. CDR3 length: 15 amino acids. CDR3 bases: TGCGCCAGCAGCTTGGGGGAACGCTGTGGAATCACCATATATTTT. It is translated as CASSLGERCGITIYF.

There are many counts of this clonotype. The chain combines TRBV29-1 with TRBJ2-1; 8 nucleotides line up with TRBD1. Germline trimming cut 7 bases from V and 9 bases from J; bases unmatched to any gene: 11. The germline gives CDR1 SQVTM, CDR2 ANQGSEA. This CDR3 has 13 amino acids. Written as DNA, the CDR3 is TGCAGCGGCTGGGACAGGAGGTTACTTGAGCAGTTCTTC. This gives the protein CSGWDRRLLEQFF.